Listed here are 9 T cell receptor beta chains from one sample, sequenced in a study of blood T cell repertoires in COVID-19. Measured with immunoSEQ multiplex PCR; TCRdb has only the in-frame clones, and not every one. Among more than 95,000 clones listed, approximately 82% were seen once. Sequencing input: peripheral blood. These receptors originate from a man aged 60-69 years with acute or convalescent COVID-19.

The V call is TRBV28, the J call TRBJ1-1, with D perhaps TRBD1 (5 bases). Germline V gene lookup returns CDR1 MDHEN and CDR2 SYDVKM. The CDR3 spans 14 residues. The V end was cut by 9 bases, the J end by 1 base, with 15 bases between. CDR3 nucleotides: TGTGCCAGTTACCTGGACATCGGGAACACTGAAGCTTTCTTT. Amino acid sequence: CASYLDIGNTEAFF.

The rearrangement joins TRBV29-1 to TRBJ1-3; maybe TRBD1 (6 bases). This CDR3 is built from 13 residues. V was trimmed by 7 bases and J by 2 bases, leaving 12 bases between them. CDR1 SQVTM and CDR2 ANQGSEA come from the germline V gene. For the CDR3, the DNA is TGCAGCGCTAACAGGGAAGCTGGAAACACCATATATTTT. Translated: CSANREAGNTIYF.

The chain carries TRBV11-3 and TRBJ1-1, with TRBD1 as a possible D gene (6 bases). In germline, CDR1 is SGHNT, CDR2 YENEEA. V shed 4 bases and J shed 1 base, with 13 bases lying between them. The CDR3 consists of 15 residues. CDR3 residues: CASSSRTDRNTEAFF. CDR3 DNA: TGTGCCAGCAGCTCTAGGACAGATAGGAACACTGAAGCTTTCTTT.

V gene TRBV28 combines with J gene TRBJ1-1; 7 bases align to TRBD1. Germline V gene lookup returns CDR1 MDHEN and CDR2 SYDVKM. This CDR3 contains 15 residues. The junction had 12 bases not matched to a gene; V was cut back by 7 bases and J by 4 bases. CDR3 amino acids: CASTLGGQLGTEAFF. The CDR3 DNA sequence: TGTGCCAGCACCCTAGGGGGACAGCTAGGCACTGAAGCTTTCTTT.

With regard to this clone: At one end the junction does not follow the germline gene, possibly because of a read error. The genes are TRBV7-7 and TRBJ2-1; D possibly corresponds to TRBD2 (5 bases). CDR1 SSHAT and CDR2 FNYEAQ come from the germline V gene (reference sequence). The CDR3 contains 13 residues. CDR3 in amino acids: CASSSGSTTEQFF. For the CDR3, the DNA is TGTGCTAGCAGCTCGGGATCTACAACTGAGCAGTTCTTC.

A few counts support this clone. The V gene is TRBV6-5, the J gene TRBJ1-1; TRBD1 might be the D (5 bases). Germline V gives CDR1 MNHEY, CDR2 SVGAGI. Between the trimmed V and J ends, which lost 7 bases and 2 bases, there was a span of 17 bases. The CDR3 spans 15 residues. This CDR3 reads CASNLQTARNTEAFF. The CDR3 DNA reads TGTGCCAGCAATCTCCAGACAGCCCGAAACACTGAAGCTTTCTTT.

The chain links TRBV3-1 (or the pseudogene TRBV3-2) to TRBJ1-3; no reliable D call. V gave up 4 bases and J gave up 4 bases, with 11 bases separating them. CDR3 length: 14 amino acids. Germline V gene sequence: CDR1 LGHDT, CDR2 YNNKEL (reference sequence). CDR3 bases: TGTGCCAGCAGCCTCCCCCAGGAAGGAAACACCATATATTTT. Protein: CASSLPQEGNTIYF.

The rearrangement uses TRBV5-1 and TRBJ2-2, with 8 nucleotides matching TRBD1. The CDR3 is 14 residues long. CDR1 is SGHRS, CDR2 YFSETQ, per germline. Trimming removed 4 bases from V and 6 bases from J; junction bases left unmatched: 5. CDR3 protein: CASSPGQASGELFF. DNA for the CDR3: TGCGCCAGCAGCCCGGGACAGGCATCCGGGGAGCTGTTTTTT.

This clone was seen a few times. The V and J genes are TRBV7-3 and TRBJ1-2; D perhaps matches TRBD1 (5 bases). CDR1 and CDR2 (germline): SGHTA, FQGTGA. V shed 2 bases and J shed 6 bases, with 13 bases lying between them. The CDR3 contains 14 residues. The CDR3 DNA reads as TGTGCCAGCAGCTTAGAACGCACAGGAGATGGCTACACCTTC. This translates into CASSLERTGDGYTF.